This T cell receptor beta chain derives from a study of identical twins. Findings of the study overall: It was cross-sectional statistical analysis, not following the same donors, that the conclusions relied on. Invariant T cells like MAIT and iNKT could partly confound the zero-insertion analyses.

Germline V gene lookup returns CDR1 MNHEY and CDR2 SVGEGT. This CDR3 has 13 residues. V was pared by 6 bases and J by 0 bases, with 8 bases between. Unique molecular identifiers were present on the cDNA, and a universal primer site came from template switching. A single record per CDR3 protein comes from TCRdb applying MiXCR to the 5' RACE reads. Among 450,000 to 650,000 distinct CDR3 sequences listed, around a tenth were seen once. Comments on this clonotype: Its antigen is as yet unknown.

These same records also appear under a second study, on yellow fever vaccine responses in identical twins.

The sample was PBMCs. The gene calls are TRBV6-2 or TRBV6-3 and TRBJ2-5; D is unclear. The receptor was derived from a young woman in good health. CDR3 DNA: TGTGCCAGCAGCCAAGTGAACCAAGAGACCCAGTACTTC. Amino acids: CASSQVNQETQYF.